The rows below give T cell receptor beta chains drawn from one sample of a study of CD8 T cells in ankylosing spondylitis. Using its own MiXCR run on the 5' RACE reads, TCRdb lists one record per CDR3 protein. Counted here are 85,000 to 90,000 distinct CDR3 sequences, about 27% occurring once; the ten biggest clones make up roughly three fifths. What was sequenced was blood, either unsorted or a sorted T cell fraction (not recorded which). The source of these receptors is a male donor with ankylosing spondylitis or in good health (not recorded which). Each CDR3 is given with its conserved first and last residue. The order of the fields is D gene, V gene, clone size, J gene, CDR3 DNA, CDR3 protein. D genes are given only for firm matches. The listing skips clone size in some rows; elsewhere it reads once, few, many or a size class.

d_gene: -
v_gene: TRBV20-1
abundance: -
j_gene: TRBJ1-2
CDR3nt: TGCAGTGCTAGTATGGGGCTAGGCTATGGCTACACCTTC
CDR3aa: CSASMGLGYGYTF

d_gene: -
v_gene: TRBV10-1
abundance: -
j_gene: TRBJ2-1
CDR3nt: TGCGCCAGCAGTGAGTCGTGGTTGCAGGCTCGGACCTACAATGAGCAGTTCTTC
CDR3aa: CASSESWLQARTYNEQFF

d_gene: -
v_gene: TRBV7-2
abundance: -
j_gene: TRBJ1-2
CDR3nt: TGTGCCAGCAGCCCCCAGACAGGCGACTATGGCTACACCTTC
CDR3aa: CASSPQTGDYGYTF

d_gene: -
v_gene: TRBV3-1
abundance: few
j_gene: TRBJ1-2
CDR3nt: TGTGCCAGCAACCGCGGCCGGGGCGGCTACACCTTC
CDR3aa: CASNRGRGGYTF

d_gene: TRBD2
v_gene: TRBV6-1
abundance: -
j_gene: TRBJ2-1
CDR3nt: TGTGCCACGCACCCGGCGGTGAGTGGTGGTAGCGGGAGGAATGAGCAGTTCTTC
CDR3aa: CATHPAVSGGSGRNEQFF

d_gene: TRBD2
v_gene: TRBV27
abundance: few
j_gene: TRBJ2-3
CDR3nt: TGTGCCAGCAGTCGTTGGACTAGCCCACATACGCAGTATTTT
CDR3aa: CASSRWTSPHTQYF

d_gene: -
v_gene: TRBV3-1
abundance: -
j_gene: TRBJ2-2
CDR3nt: TGTGCCAGCAGCCAAGATTGGCAGGGAACCGGGGAGCTGTTTTTT
CDR3aa: CASSQDWQGTGELFF

d_gene: -
v_gene: TRBV20-1
abundance: -
j_gene: TRBJ1-2
CDR3nt: TGCAGTGCTAGCGCAGGAGTTAACTATGGCTACACCTTC
CDR3aa: CSASAGVNYGYTF

d_gene: -
v_gene: TRBV20-1
abundance: -
j_gene: TRBJ2-6
CDR3nt: TGCAGTGCTAGATTCTTTTCTGGGGCCAACGTCCTGACTTTC
CDR3aa: CSARFFSGANVLTF

d_gene: TRBD1
v_gene: TRBV5-1
abundance: -
j_gene: TRBJ1-2
CDR3nt: TGCGCCAGCAGCGAAAGACAGGGGAAAGATGGCTACACCTTC
CDR3aa: CASSERQGKDGYTF

d_gene: -
v_gene: TRBV20-1
abundance: few
j_gene: TRBJ1-1
CDR3nt: TGCAGTGCTAGGTGGGTGAACACTGAAGCTTTCTTT
CDR3aa: CSARWVNTEAFF

d_gene: -
v_gene: TRBV5-1
abundance: -
j_gene: TRBJ1-1
CDR3nt: TGCGCCAGCAGCGAGTCACCAGAGGTCACTGAAGCTTTCTTT
CDR3aa: CASSESPEVTEAFF

d_gene: -
v_gene: TRBV18
abundance: -
j_gene: TRBJ1-1
CDR3nt: TGTGCCAGCTCACCGGTCGGGAGAGGGATGAACACTGAAGCTTTCTTT
CDR3aa: CASSPVGRGMNTEAFF

d_gene: TRBD2
v_gene: TRBV7-9
abundance: few
j_gene: TRBJ2-1
CDR3nt: TGTGCCAGCAGCTCGTTAGCGGGAGTCAACTACAATGAGCAGTTCTTC
CDR3aa: CASSSLAGVNYNEQFF

d_gene: -
v_gene: TRBV3-1
abundance: few
j_gene: TRBJ2-5
CDR3nt: TGTGCCAGCAGCCAAGTGGGAAGGGCGGAGACCCAGTACTTC
CDR3aa: CASSQVGRAETQYF

d_gene: -
v_gene: TRBV12-3/TRBV12-4
abundance: -
j_gene: TRBJ1-1
CDR3nt: TGTGCCAGCAGCGGGTCCAGAGCTTCGGAGGCTTTCTTT
CDR3aa: CASSGSRASEAFF

d_gene: -
v_gene: TRBV3-1
abundance: -
j_gene: TRBJ2-3
CDR3nt: TGTGCCAGCAGCCAAGGGAGTAGCGGCGACACGCAGTATTTT
CDR3aa: CASSQGSSGDTQYF

d_gene: -
v_gene: TRBV7-2
abundance: many
j_gene: TRBJ1-6
CDR3nt: TGTGCCAGCAGCTCCCCGTCAGGCTCCTATTCACCCCTCCACTTT
CDR3aa: CASSSPSGSYSPLHF

d_gene: TRBD2
v_gene: TRBV5-1
abundance: -
j_gene: TRBJ2-3
CDR3nt: TGCGCCAGCAGCTTACTCGCGAGCGGGGGCACAGATACGCAGTATTTT
CDR3aa: CASSLLASGGTDTQYF

d_gene: -
v_gene: TRBV10-3
abundance: -
j_gene: TRBJ2-7
CDR3nt: TGTGCCATCAGTGATCAAACGACAGGCCTGAGAGGAGAGCAGTACTTC
CDR3aa: CAISDQTTGLRGEQYF

d_gene: -
v_gene: TRBV29-1
abundance: -
j_gene: TRBJ2-1
CDR3nt: TGCAGCGTTGAATTCTCGGGACTCTACAATGAGCAGTTCTTC
CDR3aa: CSVEFSGLYNEQFF

d_gene: -
v_gene: TRBV5-1
abundance: -
j_gene: TRBJ1-5
CDR3nt: TGCGCCAGCGGAGGGTGTCGGTTCGATCAGCCCCAGCATTTT
CDR3aa: CASGGCRFDQPQHF

d_gene: -
v_gene: TRBV20-1
abundance: few
j_gene: TRBJ2-7
CDR3nt: TGCAGTGCTAGAGGGCTCGATGGGGTAACCTACGAGCAGTACTTC
CDR3aa: CSARGLDGVTYEQYF

d_gene: -
v_gene: TRBV20-1
abundance: many
j_gene: TRBJ1-5
CDR3nt: TGCAGTGCTAGGTCACAGCTTCAGCCCCAGCATTTT
CDR3aa: CSARSQLQPQHF

d_gene: TRBD1
v_gene: TRBV20-1
abundance: few
j_gene: TRBJ2-7
CDR3nt: TGCAGTGCCGAAACAGGGGGCGCGTCTTCTTACGAGCAGTACTTC
CDR3aa: CSAETGGASSYEQYF

d_gene: -
v_gene: TRBV12-3/TRBV12-4
abundance: few
j_gene: TRBJ2-3
CDR3nt: TGTGCCAGCAGAGGGGTTGAGGGCGATACGCAGTATTTT
CDR3aa: CASRGVEGDTQYF

d_gene: TRBD1
v_gene: TRBV5-1
abundance: -
j_gene: TRBJ2-4
CDR3nt: TGCGCCAGCAGCTTGGGAGGGACAGGGGAAAACATTCAGTACTTC
CDR3aa: CASSLGGTGENIQYF

d_gene: -
v_gene: TRBV2
abundance: -
j_gene: TRBJ2-1
CDR3nt: TGTGCCAGCAGGATGGTTTTGAAGTTCTTC
CDR3aa: CASRMVLKFF

d_gene: -
v_gene: TRBV20-1
abundance: few
j_gene: TRBJ2-1
CDR3nt: TGCAGTGCTAGAGAAGCCGGGGTCTCCTACAATGAGCAGTTCTTC
CDR3aa: CSAREAGVSYNEQFF

d_gene: -
v_gene: TRBV5-5
abundance: few
j_gene: TRBJ2-2
CDR3nt: TGTGCCAGCAGCTCCGTGAGTGGGAACACCGGGGAGCTGTTTTTT
CDR3aa: CASSSVSGNTGELFF

d_gene: -
v_gene: TRBV25-1
abundance: -
j_gene: TRBJ1-1
CDR3nt: TGTGCCAGCAGATCAATTCTTCAGGGATTCGCTTTCTTT
CDR3aa: CASRSILQGFAFF

d_gene: -
v_gene: TRBV10-3
abundance: -
j_gene: TRBJ1-1
CDR3nt: TGTGCCATCAGTGACGTCCAGCCCATGATAGACACTGAAGCTTTCTTT
CDR3aa: CAISDVQPMIDTEAFF

d_gene: TRBD1
v_gene: TRBV7-9
abundance: -
j_gene: TRBJ1-1
CDR3nt: TGTGCCAGCAGATCTAACGACAGGGGTCCAAAGCACACTGAAGCTTTCTTT
CDR3aa: CASRSNDRGPKHTEAFF

d_gene: -
v_gene: TRBV12-3/TRBV12-4
abundance: -
j_gene: TRBJ2-5
CDR3nt: TGTGCCAGCAGTTTGTCGGTGGGAGAGACCCAGTACTTC
CDR3aa: CASSLSVGETQYF

d_gene: TRBD2
v_gene: TRBV29-1
abundance: -
j_gene: TRBJ2-1
CDR3nt: TGCAGCGTTGAACGGGCGGGAGAGGCCTACAATGAGCAGTTCTTC
CDR3aa: CSVERAGEAYNEQFF

d_gene: -
v_gene: TRBV5-1
abundance: -
j_gene: TRBJ1-1
CDR3nt: TGCGCCAGCAGCCTAGGGGGGAACACTGAAGCTTTCTTT
CDR3aa: CASSLGGNTEAFF

d_gene: TRBD1
v_gene: TRBV20-1
abundance: many
j_gene: TRBJ2-1
CDR3nt: TGCAGTGCTAGAGACTACAGGGGGGACAATGAGCAGTTCTTC
CDR3aa: CSARDYRGDNEQFF

d_gene: -
v_gene: TRBV5-6
abundance: -
j_gene: TRBJ2-1
CDR3nt: TGTGCCAGCAGCTTGGGTAGGGGCCGACCCGAGTTCTTC
CDR3aa: CASSLGRGRPEFF

d_gene: -
v_gene: TRBV18
abundance: -
j_gene: TRBJ1-3
CDR3nt: TGTGCCAGCTCACCAGAGCTCCCGGGGTCTGGAAACACCATATATTTT
CDR3aa: CASSPELPGSGNTIYF

d_gene: TRBD1
v_gene: TRBV20-1
abundance: many
j_gene: TRBJ1-1
CDR3nt: TGCAGTGCGCGGGACAGCGACACTGAAGCTTTCTTT
CDR3aa: CSARDSDTEAFF

d_gene: -
v_gene: TRBV7-3
abundance: few
j_gene: TRBJ1-1
CDR3nt: TGTGCCAGCAGCTTGACACCTTCGAACACTGAAGCTTTCTTT
CDR3aa: CASSLTPSNTEAFF

d_gene: TRBD1
v_gene: TRBV5-1
abundance: -
j_gene: TRBJ1-2
CDR3nt: TGCGCCAGCAGCCAAAGAGGGACAGGCGACGACCGGGATGGCTACACCTTC
CDR3aa: CASSQRGTGDDRDGYTF

d_gene: -
v_gene: TRBV5-1
abundance: few
j_gene: TRBJ2-3
CDR3nt: TGCGCCAGCAGCAAGACAAGGACCCTAGATACGCAGTATTTT
CDR3aa: CASSKTRTLDTQYF

d_gene: TRBD2
v_gene: TRBV7-2
abundance: -
j_gene: TRBJ2-7
CDR3nt: TGTGCCAGCAGCCTAGCGGGGGGTACCTACGAGCAGTACTTC
CDR3aa: CASSLAGGTYEQYF

d_gene: TRBD2
v_gene: TRBV6-4
abundance: few
j_gene: TRBJ2-1
CDR3nt: TGTGCCAGCAGTGTAGGGACTAGGGGTTCCGATGAGCAGTTCTTC
CDR3aa: CASSVGTRGSDEQFF

d_gene: TRBD1
v_gene: TRBV29-1
abundance: -
j_gene: TRBJ2-2
CDR3nt: TGCAGCGTTTACAAGACAGGGGGGCACACCGGGGAGCTGTTTTTT
CDR3aa: CSVYKTGGHTGELFF

d_gene: -
v_gene: TRBV20-1
abundance: -
j_gene: TRBJ2-7
CDR3nt: TGCAGTGCTAGACCTACAGGACGGGCGGGATACGAGCAGTACTTC
CDR3aa: CSARPTGRAGYEQYF

d_gene: -
v_gene: TRBV7-9
abundance: few
j_gene: TRBJ1-5
CDR3nt: TGTGCCAGCAGCCCTGAGGGTTCGCCCCAGCATTTT
CDR3aa: CASSPEGSPQHF

d_gene: -
v_gene: TRBV12-3/TRBV12-4
abundance: -
j_gene: TRBJ1-1
CDR3nt: TGTGCCAGCAGCTGGGCCAGCGAAGCTTTCTTT
CDR3aa: CASSWASEAFF

d_gene: -
v_gene: TRBV10-3
abundance: few
j_gene: TRBJ2-7
CDR3nt: TGTGCCATCAGTCGGAGCTCCTACGAGCAGTACTTC
CDR3aa: CAISRSSYEQYF

d_gene: TRBD1
v_gene: TRBV6-1
abundance: -
j_gene: TRBJ1-1
CDR3nt: TGTGCCATCCGGGACAGGGGGTCCTACACTGAAGCTTTCTTT
CDR3aa: CAIRDRGSYTEAFF

d_gene: TRBD2
v_gene: TRBV9
abundance: few
j_gene: TRBJ2-7
CDR3nt: TGTGCCAGCAGCCCGCGGACTAGCGGATTCTCCTACGAGCAGTACTTC
CDR3aa: CASSPRTSGFSYEQYF

d_gene: -
v_gene: TRBV29-1
abundance: -
j_gene: TRBJ2-3
CDR3nt: TGCAGCGTTGGAAGGGACCCGCCAGATACGCAGTATTTT
CDR3aa: CSVGRDPPDTQYF

d_gene: -
v_gene: TRBV20-1
abundance: few
j_gene: TRBJ2-1
CDR3nt: TGCAGTGTCGGCTCCTTCAGAAATGAGCAGTTCTTC
CDR3aa: CSVGSFRNEQFF

d_gene: TRBD2
v_gene: TRBV9
abundance: once
j_gene: TRBJ2-3
CDR3nt: TGTGCCAGCAGCGTATGGACCGGGGGGGCCGGGAAAGATACGCAGTATTTT
CDR3aa: CASSVWTGGAGKDTQYF

d_gene: TRBD2
v_gene: TRBV14
abundance: -
j_gene: TRBJ2-5
CDR3nt: TGTGCCAGCAGCCAAGGGCGACTAGCGGGAGGGAAGAAAGAGACCCAGTACTTC
CDR3aa: CASSQGRLAGGKKETQYF

d_gene: TRBD2
v_gene: TRBV9
abundance: few
j_gene: TRBJ2-7
CDR3nt: TGTGCCAGCAGCGTAGCTCCTACGGGAGGGTTGGAGTCCTACGAGCAGTACTTC
CDR3aa: CASSVAPTGGLESYEQYF

d_gene: -
v_gene: TRBV5-6
abundance: -
j_gene: TRBJ2-3
CDR3nt: TGTGCCAGCAGCTCCTGGGGACTTACAGATACGCAGTATTTT
CDR3aa: CASSSWGLTDTQYF